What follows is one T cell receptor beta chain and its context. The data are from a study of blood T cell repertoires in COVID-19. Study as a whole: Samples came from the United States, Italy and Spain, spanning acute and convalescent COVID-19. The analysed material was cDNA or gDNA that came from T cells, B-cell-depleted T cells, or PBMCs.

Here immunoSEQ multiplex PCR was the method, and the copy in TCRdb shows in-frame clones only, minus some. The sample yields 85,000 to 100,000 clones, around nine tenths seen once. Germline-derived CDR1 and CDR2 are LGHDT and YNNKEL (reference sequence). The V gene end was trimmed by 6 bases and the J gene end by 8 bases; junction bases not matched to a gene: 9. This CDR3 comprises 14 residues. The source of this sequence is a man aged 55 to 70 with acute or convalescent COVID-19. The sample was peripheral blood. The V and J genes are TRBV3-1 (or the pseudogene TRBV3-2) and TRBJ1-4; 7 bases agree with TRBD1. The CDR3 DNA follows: TGTGCCAGCAGTTACAGGGGCTCCGGAGAAAAACTGTTTTTT. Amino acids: CASSYRGSGEKLFF.